The text below deals with one TCR beta chain. The antigen remains undetermined. This sample is part of a study of T cells after yellow fever vaccination. TCRdb re-called the 5' RACE reads with MiXCR, one entry per CDR3 protein. The sample contains about 580,000 distinct CDR3 sequences, about a sixth of which appear only once. Study results and limitations: There was a possibility that FACS-sorted repertoires contained abundant clonotypes contaminating from the bulk population.

Trimming cost V 5 bases and J 6 bases; bases outside gene matches: 10. From germline, CDR1 is SGHVS and CDR2 FNYEAQ. The CDR3 length is 14 residues. The TCR comes from a man aged 18-30 years who received the YFV17D yellow fever vaccine. V usage is TRBV7-6 and J usage is TRBJ2-7, with 7 bases lining up with TRBD1. The source was PBMCs, collected around 5 days after the first yellow fever vaccination. The CDR3 DNA follows: TGTGCCAGCAGCGTAGGGGTACGGGACAGCGAGCAGTACTTC. This encodes CASSVGVRDSEQYF. Combining the CDR3 with reference TRBV7-6 and TRBJ2-7 gives the whole variable domain GAGVSQSPRYKVTKRGQDVALRCDPISGHVSLYWYRQALGQGPEFLTYFNYEAQQDKSGLPNDRFSAERPEGSISTLTIQRTEQRDSAMYRCASSVGVRDSEQYFGPGTRLTVT.